Below, 24 T cell receptor beta chains from the same sample are listed, as sequenced in a study of memory CD4+ T cells and cytomegalovirus serostatus. The sort gate was single viable CD3+CD4+CD8-CD45RO+ cells for memory CD4+ T cells. Clones were sequenced by immunoSEQ multiplex PCR, and TCRdb holds only the in-frame ones, with some missing. The table records some 45,000 clones, around four fifths of them present only once. Material for sequencing was memory CD4+ T cells from blood. Source of these receptors: an adult in good health and CMV-seropositive.

The chain uses TRBV5-6 and TRBJ1-2; no firm D call. Deletions cut 0 bases from V and 0 bases from J, with 9 bases between. The CDR3 contains 15 residues. Germline lookup yields CDR1 SGHDT and CDR2 YYEEEE. The CDR3 reads CASSLVVGANYGYTF. The CDR3 region has the DNA TGTGCCAGCAGCTTGGTGGTCGGAGCTAACTATGGCTACACCTTC.

The V and J genes are TRBV4-2 and TRBJ2-1; 7 bases fit TRBD2. With V trimmed by 0 bases and J by 10 bases, 3 bases remained unmatched. The CDR3 has 13 amino acids. CDR1 and CDR2 from the germline V gene are LGHNA and YNFKEQ. The DNA for the CDR3 is TGTGCCAGCAGCCAAGATCCCGGGGGGGAGCAGTTCTTC. It is translated as CASSQDPGGEQFF.

The V call is TRBV18, the J call TRBJ2-5; D may be TRBD1 (6 bases). V lost 7 bases to trimming and J lost 1 base, with 7 bases between them. The germline gives CDR1 KGHSH, CDR2 LQKENI. The CDR3 has 12 residues. The CDR3 sequence: CASLGAQETQYF. The CDR3 DNA reads TGTGCCAGCTTGGGGGCCCAAGAGACCCAGTACTTC.

CDR3 in amino acids: CASRPLTGTPGAETF. The CDR3 coding sequence is TGTGCCAGCAGGCCGCTCACCGGGACACCTGGCGCTGAGACCTTC. The rearrangement links TRBV6-1 to TRBJ1-2, with D perhaps TRBD1 (6 bases). Germline lookup yields CDR1 MNHNS and CDR2 SASEGT. This CDR3 has 15 amino acids. V dropped 6 bases and J dropped 14 bases, with 28 bases sitting between them.

J is TRBJ1-1 and V is TRBV27; D remains ambiguous. The CDR3 runs 17 residues. Germline CDR1 is MNHEY and CDR2 is SMNVEV (reference sequence). Trimming shortened V by 6 bases and J by 4 bases, and 24 bases separated the two germline ends. The DNA of the CDR3 is TGTGCCAGCAGCAACCTCCGTCTGGGTCATTTGGGCACTGAAGCTTTCTTT. Its protein is CASSNLRLGHLGTEAFF.

The chain uses TRBV10-3 and TRBJ2-7; TRBD1 aligns across 7 bases. CDR1 is ENHRY, CDR2 SYGVKD, per germline. This CDR3 has 17 amino acids. Germline trimming cut 3 bases from V and 2 bases from J; bases unmatched to any gene: 13. The DNA of the CDR3 is TGTGCCATCAGTGACCCCGGGACAGCGGCGTGGACCTACGAGCAGTACTTC. Protein: CAISDPGTAAWTYEQYF.

This chain links TRBV9 with TRBJ1-1; no reliable D call. Trimming shortened V by 4 bases and J by 7 bases, and 17 bases separated the two germline ends. This CDR3 contains 14 residues. The germline V gene encodes CDR1 SGDLS and CDR2 YYNGEE. The CDR3, as DNA: TGTGCCAGCAGCTCAAACCCGGACGGTAGTGAAGCTTTCTTT. Translated, it gives CASSSNPDGSEAFF.

This rearrangement joins TRBV18 to TRBJ2-2; D is ambiguous. V was trimmed by 4 bases and J by 4 bases, leaving 13 bases between them. Germline CDR1 KGHSH, CDR2 LQKENI. The CDR3 sequence is 15 residues long. In DNA, the CDR3 is TGTGCCAGCTCACGCGCGGCTCCAGGCACCGGGGAGCTGTTTTTT. Protein product: CASSRAAPGTGELFF.

This chain uses TRBV7-2 with TRBJ2-5, with D possibly TRBD2 on 7 matching bases. Germline V CDR1 and CDR2: SGHTA, FQGNSA. The CDR3 totals 14 residues. The germline V and J ends were trimmed by 5 bases and 7 bases, with 17 bases remaining between them. The DNA for the CDR3 is TGTGCCAGCAGCCTAAACCCAGGGGAGGGGACCCAGTACTTC. The encoded protein is CASSLNPGEGTQYF. Complete variable domain (other parts from reference TRBV7-2 and TRBJ2-5): GAGVSQSPSNKVTEKGKDVELRCDPISGHTALYWYRQSLGQGLEFLIYFQGNSAPDKSGLPSDRFSAERTGGSVSTLTIQRTQQEDSAVYLCASSLNPGEGTQYFGPGTRLLVL.

CDR3 region: CASSLKVRLAGLTGELFF. The CDR3 nucleotides are TGTGCCAGCAGCTTAAAGGTTCGGCTAGCGGGTCTCACCGGGGAGCTGTTTTTT. The rearrangement uses TRBV7-9 and TRBJ2-2; TRBD2 matches 8 bases. The V segment lost 2 bases and the J segment 4 bases; nucleotides outside the gene matches: 12. The CDR3 is 18 amino acids. The V gene's germline CDR1 is SEHNR and CDR2 FQNEAQ (reference sequence).

The chain links TRBV5-1 to TRBJ2-3; D possibly uses TRBD1 or TRBD2 (5 bases each). The germline gives CDR1 SGHRS, CDR2 YFSETQ. The V end was cut by 0 bases, the J end by 3 bases, with 14 bases between. CDR3 length equals 16 residues. The CDR3 bases are TGCGCCAGCAGCTTGGGGATGGGACGAGTAACAGATACGCAGTATTTT. This translates into CASSLGMGRVTDTQYF.

The gene calls are TRBV5-5 and TRBJ1-4; D ambiguous. The germline CDR1 and CDR2 sequences are SGHKS and YYEKEE (reference sequence). The V end lost 4 bases, the J end lost 8 bases, and 9 bases lay between the germline ends. The CDR3 sequence is 12 residues long. The CDR3 sequence is CASSLNVEKLFF. CDR3 nucleotides: TGTGCCAGCAGCCTTAACGTCGAAAAACTGTTTTTT.

J is TRBJ1-1 and V is TRBV5-1; D gene uncertain. Deletions cut 4 bases from V and 1 base from J, with 11 bases between. Germline assignment: CDR1 SGHRS and CDR2 YFSETQ. The CDR3 consists of 14 residues. The CDR3 loop is CASSDGPQNTEAFF. CDR3 nucleotides: TGCGCCAGCAGCGACGGCCCTCAGAACACTGAAGCTTTCTTT.

The chain's CDR3 is CASSRTGNYQPQHF. CDR3 sequence (DNA): TGTGCCAGCAGCCGTACAGGGAACTATCAGCCCCAGCATTTT. This chain joins TRBV7-2 and TRBJ1-5; TRBD1 might be the D (6 bases). V lost 5 bases and J lost 5, with 13 bases in between. The CDR3 loop spans 14 amino acids. CDR1 and CDR2 (germline): SGHTA, FQGNSA.

The chain carries TRBV28 and TRBJ1-2; D ambiguous. Trimming cost V 3 bases and J 5 bases, with 16 bases left between them. The CDR3 has 15 residues. CDR1 and CDR2 (germline): MDHEN, SYDVKM. CDR3 nucleotide sequence: TGTGCCAGCAGTTTGAGTGGAACCAACCCATATGGCTACACCTTC. Its translation is CASSLSGTNPYGYTF.

The chain employs TRBV5-1 and TRBJ2-3; D is perhaps TRBD2 (6 bases). The germline CDR1 and CDR2 sequences are SGHRS and YFSETQ. This CDR3 is built from 15 residues. V was clipped by 2 bases and J by 0 bases, with 10 bases between them. For the CDR3, the DNA is TGCGCCAGCAGCTTAGTAGGGACTAGCACAGATACGCAGTATTTT. It is translated as CASSLVGTSTDTQYF.

The chain links TRBV21-1 to TRBJ2-2; TRBD1, the table's D call, lacks a check against the DNA. TRBV21-1 corresponds to a pseudogene. The length of the CDR3 is 16 residues. CDR3 nucleotide sequence: TGTGCCAGCAGCAAAGTCCACAGGGCGAACACCGGGGAGCTGTTTTTT. Protein: CASSKVHRANTGELFF.

The chain employs TRBV11-2 and TRBJ2-1, with 8 bases lining up with TRBD2. The J segment lost 8 bases and the V segment lost 6 bases, leaving 15 bases of the junction unmatched. Germline V CDR1 and CDR2: SGHAT, FQNNGV. This CDR3 is built from 16 residues. Here the CDR3 DNA reads TGTGCCAGCAGGGATCTCGGGGCGGGGGGAGGCGATGAGCAGTTCTTC. As protein: CASRDLGAGGGDEQFF.

The chain has TRBV6-1 and TRBJ1-2, with a weak D call TRBD1 (5 bases). Trimming left V 7 bases short and J 6 bases short, with 21 bases between. The CDR3 loop spans 15 amino acids. Looked up from germline, CDR1 is MNHNS and CDR2 is SASEGT. The CDR3 DNA sequence: TGTGCCAGCACCCGAGTGATAATGACAGAAGATGGCTACACCTTC. Its protein is CASTRVIMTEDGYTF.

This chain uses TRBV30 with TRBJ2-7; tentatively, D is TRBD1 (6 bases). The CDR3 has 17 amino acids. CDR1 is GTSNPN and CDR2 is SVGIG in the germline V gene (reference sequence). V dropped 1 base and J dropped 5 bases, with 24 bases sitting between them. The DNA for the CDR3 is TGTGCCTGGAGTGAATACCCGCCAGGGGTAGGTAGCCACGAGCAGTACTTC. This gives the protein CAWSEYPPGVGSHEQYF.

Regarding this clone: A junction end diverges from the germline sequence, so it may reflect a read error. The V call is TRBV7-9, the J call TRBJ2-5; the D is unclear. Germline V gene sequence: CDR1 SEHNR, CDR2 FQNEAQ (reference sequence). The CDR3 contains 13 residues. The CDR3 DNA sequence: TGTGCCGGCAGCTTGGGCAGGAGAGAGACCCAGTACTTC. Translating gives CAGSLGRRETQYF.

This clone was recorded a few times. This chain joins TRBV7-3 and TRBJ1-1; D uncertain. The CDR3 contains 13 residues. From germline, CDR1 is SGHTA and CDR2 FQGTGA. V lost 4 bases, J lost 1 base, and 7 bases lay in between. The DNA for the CDR3 is TGTGCCAGCAGCTCCCTTCCGAACACTGAAGCTTTCTTT. Translated, it gives CASSSLPNTEAFF.

This clone was seen only once. V gene TRBV23-1 combines with J gene TRBJ2-7, with TRBD2 as a possible D gene (5 bases). TRBV23-1 is annotated as an ORF whose role is uncertain. The CDR3 runs 15 residues. V was cut by 0 bases and J by 2 bases, with 11 bases left in between. The CDR3: CASSQSCQRTYEQYF. CDR3 DNA sequence: TGCGCCAGCAGTCAATCGTGTCAGCGGACCTACGAGCAGTACTTC.

The rearrangement joins TRBV7-3 to TRBJ2-1, with 8 bases fitting TRBD2. The CDR3 runs 15 residues. After removal of 5 bases from V and 3 bases from J, the junction contained 6 bases not matched to a gene. Germline-derived CDR1 and CDR2 are SGHTA and FQGTGA. CDR3 sequence (DNA): TGTGCCAGCAGCCCCCGGACTAGCCTCTACAATGAGCAGTTCTTC. Protein sequence: CASSPRTSLYNEQFF.